This T cell receptor beta chain was recovered during a study of T-cell memory formation after mild COVID-19. The CDR3 extends over 17 amino acids. V dropped 3 bases and J dropped 1 base, with 17 bases sitting between them. Germline loops: CDR1 SGHVS, CDR2 FQNEAQ. This clonotype was picked up a small number of times. Its antigen remains unknown. After 5'RACE with constant-segment primers, TCR alpha and TCR beta cDNA libraries carrying sample barcodes and UMIs were obtained. One entry per CDR3 protein results from TCRdb running MiXCR on the 5' RACE reads. The sample contains over 120,000 distinct CDR3 sequences, approximately 5.7% of which appear only once. Study conclusions and caveats: Mostly located in CM and EM were contracting CD4+ clones, with contracting CD8+ clones located in EMRA. The appearance of some responding clones in pre-infection memory suggested that cross-reactive memory joined.

The sequenced sample was PBMCs or a T cell subset sorted from them (not recorded which). The clonotype comes from an adult woman who had mild COVID-19 (a few samples of this study predate the infection). Cell type and time point are not known. The V and J genes are TRBV7-8 and TRBJ2-3; perhaps D is TRBD1 or TRBD2 (5 bases each). The DNA for the CDR3 is TGTGCCAGCAGCTTTATATCACGGGGCTCCCGCACAGATACGCAGTATTTT. As protein: CASSFISRGSRTDTQYF.